What follows are 9 T cell receptor beta chains derived from one specimen sequenced in a study of PD-L1 blockade in urothelial cancer (dated by TCRdb to about 2017). The sample's time point label is to be understood as: pretreatment peripheral blood. The library was generated by the immunoSEQ multiplex PCR assay. The clones in this table, taken by TCRdb from immuneACCESS, are in-frame only. Not every clone is retained; where verified, under half of the shortfall comes from an unresolved V gene, and the cause of the rest is unknown. The sample table contains tens of thousands of clones; only one count was recorded for 90% of them. Together, the top ten hold 1.5% to 2% of the sample. This material consisted of PBMCs, taken around atezolizumab (anti-PD-L1) treatment. These TCRs come from a man aged 55 to 70 with urothelial cancer.

The V gene is TRBV9, the J gene TRBJ2-2, with 8 bases that match TRBD1. This CDR3 has 16 residues. V lost 0 bases and J lost 4; bases outside the gene matches: 5. In germline, CDR1 is SGDLS, CDR2 YYNGEE. Here the CDR3 reads CASSVAGGAGTGELFF. The CDR3 DNA sequence: TGTGCCAGCAGCGTAGCAGGGGGCGCGGGCACCGGGGAGCTGTTTTTT.

The chain couples TRBV7-2 to TRBJ2-3, with 11 positions matching TRBD2. The ends lost 1 base at V and 5 bases at J; junction bases unmatched: 8. Germline CDR1 and CDR2: SGHTA and FQGNSA. This CDR3 has 17 residues. The DNA for the CDR3 is TGTGCCAGCAGCTTAGTGTCTAGCGGGGGGCAGGGAGATACGCAGTATTTT. Its translation: CASSLVSSGGQGDTQYF. Drawing the rest from reference TRBV7-2 and TRBJ2-3, the complete variable domain is GAGVSQSPSNKVTEKGKDVELRCDPISGHTALYWYRQSLGQGLEFLIYFQGNSAPDKSGLPSDRFSAERTGGSVSTLTIQRTQQEDSAVYLCASSLVSSGGQGDTQYFGPGTRLTVL.

The chain combines TRBV21-1 with TRBJ2-1; the tabulated D call, TRBD2, remains unverified against the DNA. TRBV21-1 is a pseudogene. The CDR3 length is 15 residues. The CDR3 sequence: CASSNHGLAVHEQFF. The CDR3 DNA follows: TGTGCCAGCAGCAATCACGGACTAGCGGTCCATGAGCAGTTCTTC.

The V gene is TRBV7-2, the J gene TRBJ1-1, with 7 positions matching TRBD1. The CDR3 covers 14 residues. V dropped 3 bases and J dropped 2; count of bases not matched to a gene: 3. Germline CDR1 SGHTA, CDR2 FQGNSA. The CDR3 sequence: CASSFTGVNTEAFF. CDR3 coding DNA: TGTGCCAGCAGCTTTACAGGGGTTAACACTGAAGCTTTCTTT.

This clone was picked up many times. The CDR3 nucleotides are TGCGCCAGCAGCCCGGGACAGGCCCGATATGGCTACACCTTC. It encodes CASSPGQARYGYTF. The gene calls are TRBV5-1 and TRBJ1-2, with 8 bases aligning to TRBD1. Germline V gene sequence: CDR1 SGHRS, CDR2 YFSETQ. The junction had 7 bases not matched to a gene; V was cut back by 4 bases and J by 5 bases. The CDR3 is 14 amino acids.

The rearrangement links TRBV6-5 to TRBJ1-6; perhaps TRBD1 as D (5 bases). This CDR3 is 14 amino acids long. Trimming left V 4 bases short and J 5 bases short, with 9 bases between. Germline-derived CDR1 and CDR2 are MNHEY and SVGAGI. CDR3 sequence reads: CASSLSGDNSPLHF. The CDR3 DNA reads as TGTGCCAGCAGTTTGTCGGGGGATAATTCACCCCTCCACTTT.

The chain employs TRBV28 and TRBJ2-2; TRBD2 might be the D (7 bases). The CDR3 loop spans 15 amino acids. Trimming shortened V by 7 bases and J by 1 base, and 13 bases separated the two germline ends. Germline CDR1 and CDR2: MDHEN and SYDVKM. The CDR3, as DNA: TGTGCCAGCACTGGGGGGGCGGAGAACACCGGGGAGCTGTTTTTT. It specifies CASTGGAENTGELFF.

The chain joins TRBV7-2 to TRBJ2-3; 8 bases line up with TRBD2. Germline V CDR1 and CDR2: SGHTA, FQGNSA. V lost 5 bases and J lost 0; bases outside the gene matches: 13. The CDR3 runs to 18 residues. The CDR3: CASSSTSGWGPSTDTQYF. The CDR3 DNA reads as TGTGCCAGCAGCAGTACTAGCGGATGGGGCCCTAGCACAGATACGCAGTATTTT.

The chain has TRBV30 and TRBJ2-4; D ambiguous. The CDR3 is 14 amino acids. The V end lost 4 bases, the J end lost 0 bases, and 10 bases lay between the germline ends. The germline gives CDR1 GTSNPN, CDR2 SVGIG (reference sequence). CDR3 protein: CAWTKNLAKNIQYF. The CDR3 DNA reads as TGTGCCTGGACCAAAAACTTAGCCAAAAACATTCAGTACTTC.